The present TCR beta chain was sequenced within a study of control samples from healthy donors and cancer patients. Germline V gene lookup returns CDR1 SGDLS and CDR2 YYNGEE. The CDR3 sequence is 15 residues long. The V end lost 2 bases, the J end lost 2 bases, and 12 bases lay between the germline ends. Sequencing was performed with immunoSEQ multiplex PCR; in TCRdb, only in-frame clones are kept and a portion is missing. The sample records tens of thousands of clones, roughly nine tenths being singletons. This clonotype originated in a man between 60 and 75 years old with colorectal cancer. Sequencing was carried out using PBMCs. V usage is TRBV9 and J usage is TRBJ2-3, with D maybe TRBD1 (6 bases). Written as DNA, the CDR3 is TGTGCCAGCAGCGTGGACAGTGGGGCCACAGATACGCAGTATTTT. Translated, it gives CASSVDSGATDTQYF.